This T cell receptor (beta chain) is drawn from a study of beta chain features in type 1 diabetes. Notes on the study in general: Shorter TCRB CDR3s, moderately but significantly so, marked every one of the four CD4+ subsets in Type 1 diabetes patients.

V lost 0 bases and J 4 bases, leaving 5 bases between the germline ends. CDR3 length equals 13 residues. Germline V gene data show CDR1 as SGHAT and CDR2 as FQDESV (reference sequence). All of the isolated RNA was reverse transcribed, so expressed TCRB transcripts were sequenced. Libraries were prepared by immunoSEQ multiplex PCR; TCRdb keeps only in-frame clonotypes and omits some of them. The sample includes under 550,000 clones, roughly 11% seen only once; the top ten take over 0.035%. A few counts support this clone. The target antigen is unknown. Sequencing was carried out using naive CD4+ T cells from blood. The clonotype comes from a woman under 30 in good health. The J gene is TRBJ2-3, the V gene TRBV11-1, with D hard to call. For the CDR3, the DNA is TGTGCCAGCAGCTTAGCGCAGTCAGATACGCAGTATTTT. Amino acids: CASSLAQSDTQYF.